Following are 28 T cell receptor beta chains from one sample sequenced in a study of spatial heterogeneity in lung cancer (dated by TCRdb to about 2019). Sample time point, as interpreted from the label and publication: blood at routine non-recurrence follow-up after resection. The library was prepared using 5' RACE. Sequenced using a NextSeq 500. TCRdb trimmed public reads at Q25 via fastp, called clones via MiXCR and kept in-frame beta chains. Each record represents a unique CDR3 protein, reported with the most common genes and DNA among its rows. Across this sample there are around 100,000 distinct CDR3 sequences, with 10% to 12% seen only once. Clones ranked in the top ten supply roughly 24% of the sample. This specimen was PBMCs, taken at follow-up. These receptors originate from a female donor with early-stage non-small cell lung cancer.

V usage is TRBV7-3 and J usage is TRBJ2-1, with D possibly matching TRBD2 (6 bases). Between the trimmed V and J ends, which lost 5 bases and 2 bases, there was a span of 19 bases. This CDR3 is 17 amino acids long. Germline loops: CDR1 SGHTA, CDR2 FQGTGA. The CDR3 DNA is TGTGCCAGCAGCCCCACGGGTACGGGAGTTCCCTACAATGAGCAGTTCTTC. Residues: CASSPTGTGVPYNEQFF.

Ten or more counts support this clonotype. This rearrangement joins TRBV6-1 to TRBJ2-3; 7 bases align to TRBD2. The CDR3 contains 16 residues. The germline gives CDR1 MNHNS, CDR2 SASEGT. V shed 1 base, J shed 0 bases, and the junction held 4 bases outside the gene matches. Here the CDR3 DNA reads TGTGCCAGCAGTGAAGGGCCTAGCGGAAGCACAGATACGCAGTATTTT. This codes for CASSEGPSGSTDTQYF.

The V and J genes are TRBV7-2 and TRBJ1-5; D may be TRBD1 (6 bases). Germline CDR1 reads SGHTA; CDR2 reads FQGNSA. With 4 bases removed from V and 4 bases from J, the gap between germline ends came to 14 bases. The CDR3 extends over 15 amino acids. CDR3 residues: CASSYAGHGNQPQHF. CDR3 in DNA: TGTGCCAGCAGCTACGCGGGACACGGAAATCAGCCCCAGCATTTT.

CDR3 in amino acids: CASSTRQGVNDEQFF. CDR3 DNA sequence: TGTGCCAGCAGCACAAGACAGGGAGTTAATGATGAGCAGTTCTTC. The J gene is TRBJ2-1, the V gene TRBV11-1, with 7 bases that match TRBD1. The junction had 12 bases not matched to a gene; V was cut back by 5 bases and J by 8 bases. Per the germline V gene, CDR1 is SGHAT and CDR2 is FQDESV (reference sequence). The CDR3 totals 15 residues.

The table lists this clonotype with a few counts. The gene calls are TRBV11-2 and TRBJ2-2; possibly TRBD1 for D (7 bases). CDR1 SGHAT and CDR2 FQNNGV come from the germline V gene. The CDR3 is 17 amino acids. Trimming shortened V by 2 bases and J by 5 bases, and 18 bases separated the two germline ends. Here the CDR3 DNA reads TGTGCCAGCAGCTTATTGATAGGGGGCGCGGGGACCGGGGAGCTGTTTTTT. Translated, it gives CASSLLIGGAGTGELFF.

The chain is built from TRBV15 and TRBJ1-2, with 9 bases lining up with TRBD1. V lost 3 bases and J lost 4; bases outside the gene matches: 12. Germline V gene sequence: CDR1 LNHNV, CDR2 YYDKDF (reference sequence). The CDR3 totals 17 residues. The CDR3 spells CATSSRNRGRVLYGYTF. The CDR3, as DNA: TGTGCCACCAGCAGCCGGAACAGGGGGCGCGTCCTCTATGGCTACACCTTC.

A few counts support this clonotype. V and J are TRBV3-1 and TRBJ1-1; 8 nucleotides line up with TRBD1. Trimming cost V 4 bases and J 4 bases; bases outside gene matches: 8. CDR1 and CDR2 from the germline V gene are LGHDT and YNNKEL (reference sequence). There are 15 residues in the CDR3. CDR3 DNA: TGTGCCAGCAGCCTATCAGGGGGCTCTCTCACTGAAGCTTTCTTT. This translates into CASSLSGGSLTEAFF.

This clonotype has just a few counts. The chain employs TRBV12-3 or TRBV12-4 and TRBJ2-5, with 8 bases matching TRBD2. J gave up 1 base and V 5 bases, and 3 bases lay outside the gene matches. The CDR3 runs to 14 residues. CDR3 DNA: TGTGCCAGCAGTCGTACTAGCGGCCAAGAGACCCAGTACTTC. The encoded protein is CASSRTSGQETQYF.

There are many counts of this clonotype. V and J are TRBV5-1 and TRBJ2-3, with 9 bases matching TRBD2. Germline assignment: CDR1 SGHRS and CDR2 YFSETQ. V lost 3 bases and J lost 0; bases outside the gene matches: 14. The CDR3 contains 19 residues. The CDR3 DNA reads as TGCGCCAGCAGCTCACAGGGATTGCGGGAGGGCCCGAGCACAGATACGCAGTATTTT. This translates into CASSSQGLREGPSTDTQYF.

The CDR3 here is CASSEGRNTGELFF. CDR3 nucleotides: TGTGCCAGCAGTGAGGGACGAAACACCGGGGAGCTGTTTTTT. This chain connects TRBV6-1 to TRBJ2-2; possibly TRBD1 or TRBD2 for D (5 bases each). Germline lookup yields CDR1 MNHNS and CDR2 SASEGT. V was pared by 3 bases and J by 2 bases, with 7 bases between. The CDR3 has 14 residues.

CDR3 DNA sequence: TGCAGCGTTGCCGGAAGGGTTAGTACCCAGTACTTC. Encoded protein: CSVAGRVSTQYF. The chain combines TRBV29-1 with TRBJ2-5; no firm D call. With 4 bases removed from V and 8 bases from J, the gap between germline ends came to 14 bases. Looked up from germline, CDR1 is SQVTM and CDR2 is ANQGSEA. This CDR3 comprises 12 residues.

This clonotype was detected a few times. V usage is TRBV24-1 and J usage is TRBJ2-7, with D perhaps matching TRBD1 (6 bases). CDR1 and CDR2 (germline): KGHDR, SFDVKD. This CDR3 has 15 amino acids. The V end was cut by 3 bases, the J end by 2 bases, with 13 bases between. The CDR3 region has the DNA TGTGCCACCAGTGATCCCGGGACACTTACCTACGAGCAGTACTTC. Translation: CATSDPGTLTYEQYF.

CDR3 in amino acids: CASRQQGMNTGELFF. In DNA, the CDR3 is TGTGCCAGCAGACAACAGGGGATGAACACCGGGGAGCTGTTTTTT. The chain has TRBV2 and TRBJ2-2, with 7 nucleotides matching TRBD1. The germline V gene has CDR1 SNHLY and CDR2 FYNNEI. Trimming cost V 6 bases and J 1 base; bases outside gene matches: 5. The CDR3 consists of 15 residues.

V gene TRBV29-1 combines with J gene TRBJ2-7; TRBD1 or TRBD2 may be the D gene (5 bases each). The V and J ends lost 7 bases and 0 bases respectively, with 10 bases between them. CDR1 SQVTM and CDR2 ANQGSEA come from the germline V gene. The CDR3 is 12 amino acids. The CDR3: CSAEGFSYEQYF. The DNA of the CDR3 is TGCAGCGCCGAGGGGTTCTCCTACGAGCAGTACTTC.

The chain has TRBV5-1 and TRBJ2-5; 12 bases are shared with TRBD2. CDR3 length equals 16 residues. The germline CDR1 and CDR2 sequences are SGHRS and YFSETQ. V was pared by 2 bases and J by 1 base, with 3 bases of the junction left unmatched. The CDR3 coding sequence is TGCGCCAGCAGCTTCGGGACTAGCGGGCGCCAAGAGACCCAGTACTTC. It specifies CASSFGTSGRQETQYF. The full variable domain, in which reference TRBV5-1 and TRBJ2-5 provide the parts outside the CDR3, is KAGVTQTPRYLIKTRGQQVTLSCSPISGHRSVSWYQQTPGQGLQFLFEYFSETQRNKGNFPGRFSGRQFSNSRSEMNVSTLELGDSALYLCASSFGTSGRQETQYFGPGTRLLVL.

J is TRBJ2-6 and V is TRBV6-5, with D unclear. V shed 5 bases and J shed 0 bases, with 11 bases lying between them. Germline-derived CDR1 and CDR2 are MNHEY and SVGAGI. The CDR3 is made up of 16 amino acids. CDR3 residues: CASSRAPLSGANVLTF. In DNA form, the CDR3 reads TGTGCCAGCAGTCGAGCTCCTCTCTCTGGGGCCAACGTCCTGACTTTC.

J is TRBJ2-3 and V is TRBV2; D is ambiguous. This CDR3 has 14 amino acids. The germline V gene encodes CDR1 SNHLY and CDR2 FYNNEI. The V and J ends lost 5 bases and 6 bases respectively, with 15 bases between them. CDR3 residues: CASSTFPKGDTQYF. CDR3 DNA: TGTGCCAGCAGTACATTCCCGAAGGGCGATACGCAGTATTTT.

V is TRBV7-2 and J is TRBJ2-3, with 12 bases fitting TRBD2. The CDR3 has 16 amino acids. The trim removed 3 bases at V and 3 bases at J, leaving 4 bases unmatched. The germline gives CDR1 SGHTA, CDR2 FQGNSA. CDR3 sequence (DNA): TGTGCCAGCAGCTTTTTAGGACTAGCGGGAACAGATACGCAGTATTTT. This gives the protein CASSFLGLAGTDTQYF.

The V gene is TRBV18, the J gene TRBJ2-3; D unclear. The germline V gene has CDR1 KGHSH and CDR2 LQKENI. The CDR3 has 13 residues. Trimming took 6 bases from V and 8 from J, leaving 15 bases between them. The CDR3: CASSPTQEGTQYF. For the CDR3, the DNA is TGTGCCAGCTCCCCCACACAAGAAGGTACGCAGTATTTT.

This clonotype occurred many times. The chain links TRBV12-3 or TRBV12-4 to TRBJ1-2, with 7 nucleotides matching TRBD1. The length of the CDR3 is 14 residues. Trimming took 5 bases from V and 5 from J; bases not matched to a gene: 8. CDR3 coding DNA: TGTGCCAGCAGTCCCGGGGACAGCCGGTATGGCTACACCTTC. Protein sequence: CASSPGDSRYGYTF.

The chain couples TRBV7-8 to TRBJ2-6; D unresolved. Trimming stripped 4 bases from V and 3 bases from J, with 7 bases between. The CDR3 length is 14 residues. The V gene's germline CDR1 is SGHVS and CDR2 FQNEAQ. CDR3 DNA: TGTGCCAGCAGCTCCCACAGTGGGGCCAACGTCCTGACTTTC. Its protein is CASSSHSGANVLTF.

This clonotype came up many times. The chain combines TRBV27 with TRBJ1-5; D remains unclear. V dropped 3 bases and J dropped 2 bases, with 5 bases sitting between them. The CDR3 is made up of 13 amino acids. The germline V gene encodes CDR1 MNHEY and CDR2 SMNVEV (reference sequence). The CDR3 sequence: CASSFMRNQPQHF. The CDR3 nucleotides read TGTGCCAGCAGTTTTATGCGCAATCAGCCCCAGCATTTT.

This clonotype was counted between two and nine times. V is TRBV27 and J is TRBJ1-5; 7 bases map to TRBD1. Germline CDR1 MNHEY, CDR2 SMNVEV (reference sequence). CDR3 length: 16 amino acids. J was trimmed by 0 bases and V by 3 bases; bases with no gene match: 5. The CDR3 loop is CASSLTGWNSNQPQHF. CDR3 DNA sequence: TGTGCCAGCAGTTTGACAGGGTGGAATAGCAATCAGCCCCAGCATTTT.

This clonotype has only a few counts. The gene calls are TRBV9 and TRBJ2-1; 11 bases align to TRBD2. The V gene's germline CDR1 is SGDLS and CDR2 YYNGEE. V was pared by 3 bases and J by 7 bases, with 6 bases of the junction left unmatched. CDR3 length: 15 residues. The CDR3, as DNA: TGTGCCAGCAGCGCACTAGCGGGAGTAAGGAATGAGCAGTTCTTC. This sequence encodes CASSALAGVRNEQFF.

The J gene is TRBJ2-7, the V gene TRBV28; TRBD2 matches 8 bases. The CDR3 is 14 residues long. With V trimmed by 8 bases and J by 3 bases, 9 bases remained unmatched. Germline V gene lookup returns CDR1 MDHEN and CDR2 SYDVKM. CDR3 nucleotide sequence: TGTGCCAGCGGAGGACTAGCTCATCTCTACGAGCAGTACTTC. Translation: CASGGLAHLYEQYF.

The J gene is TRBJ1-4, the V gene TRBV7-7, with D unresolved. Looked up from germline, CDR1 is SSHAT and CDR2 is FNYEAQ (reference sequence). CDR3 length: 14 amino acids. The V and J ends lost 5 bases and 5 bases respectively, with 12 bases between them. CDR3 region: CASSLGGENEKLFF. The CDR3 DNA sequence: TGTGCCAGCAGCCTCGGTGGGGAGAATGAAAAACTGTTTTTT.

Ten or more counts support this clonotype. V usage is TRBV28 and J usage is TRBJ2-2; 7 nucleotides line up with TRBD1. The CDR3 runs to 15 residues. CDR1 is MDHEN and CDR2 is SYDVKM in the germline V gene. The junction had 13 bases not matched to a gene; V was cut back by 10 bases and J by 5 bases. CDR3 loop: CAIRTGQIETGELFF. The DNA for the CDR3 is TGTGCCATTAGAACGGGACAGATAGAGACCGGGGAGCTGTTTTTT.

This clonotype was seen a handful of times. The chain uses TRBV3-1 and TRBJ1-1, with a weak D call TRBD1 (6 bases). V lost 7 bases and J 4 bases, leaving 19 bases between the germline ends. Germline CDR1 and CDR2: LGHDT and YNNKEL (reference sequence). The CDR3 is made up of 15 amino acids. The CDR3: CASTNGGSMSTEAFF. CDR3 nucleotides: TGTGCCAGCACCAATGGGGGCTCGATGAGCACTGAAGCTTTCTTT.